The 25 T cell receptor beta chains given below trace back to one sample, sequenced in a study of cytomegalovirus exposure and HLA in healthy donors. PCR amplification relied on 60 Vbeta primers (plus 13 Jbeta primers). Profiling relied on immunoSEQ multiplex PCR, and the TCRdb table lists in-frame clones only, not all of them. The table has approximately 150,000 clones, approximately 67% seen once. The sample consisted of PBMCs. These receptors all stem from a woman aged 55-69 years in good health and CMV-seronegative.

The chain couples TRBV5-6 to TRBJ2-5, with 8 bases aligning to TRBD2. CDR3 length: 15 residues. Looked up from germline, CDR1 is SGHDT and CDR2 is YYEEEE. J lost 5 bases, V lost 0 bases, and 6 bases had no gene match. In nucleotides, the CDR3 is TGTGCCAGCAGCTTGGCCGGGGGGGCCGCGGAGACCCAGTACTTC. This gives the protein CASSLAGGAAETQYF.

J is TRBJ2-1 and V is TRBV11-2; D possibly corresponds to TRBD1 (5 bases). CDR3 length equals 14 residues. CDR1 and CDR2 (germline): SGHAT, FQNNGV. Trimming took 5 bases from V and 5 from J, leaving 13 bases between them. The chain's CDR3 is CASSPGRVHNEQFF. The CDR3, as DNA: TGTGCCAGCAGCCCGGGCAGGGTACACAATGAGCAGTTCTTC.

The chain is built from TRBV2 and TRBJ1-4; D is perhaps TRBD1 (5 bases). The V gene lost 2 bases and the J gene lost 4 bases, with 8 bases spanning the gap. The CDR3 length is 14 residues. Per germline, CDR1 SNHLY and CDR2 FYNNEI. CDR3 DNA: TGTGCCAGCAGTGAACAGGGAATTAATGAAAAACTGTTTTTT. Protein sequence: CASSEQGINEKLFF.

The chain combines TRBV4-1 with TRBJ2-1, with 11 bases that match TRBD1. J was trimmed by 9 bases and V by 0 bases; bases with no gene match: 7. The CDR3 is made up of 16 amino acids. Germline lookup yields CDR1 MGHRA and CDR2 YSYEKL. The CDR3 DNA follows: TGCGCCAGCAGCCAAGATCTGGGCGGGACAGGGGGTGAGCAGTTCTTC. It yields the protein CASSQDLGGTGGEQFF.

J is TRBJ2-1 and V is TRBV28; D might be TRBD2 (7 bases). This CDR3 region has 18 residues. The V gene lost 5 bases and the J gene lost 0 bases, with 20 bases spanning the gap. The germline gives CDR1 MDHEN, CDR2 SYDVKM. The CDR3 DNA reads TGTGCCAGCAGTCCCCCGGACTCGCGGGGGCCCTCCTACAATGAGCAGTTCTTC. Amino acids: CASSPPDSRGPSYNEQFF.

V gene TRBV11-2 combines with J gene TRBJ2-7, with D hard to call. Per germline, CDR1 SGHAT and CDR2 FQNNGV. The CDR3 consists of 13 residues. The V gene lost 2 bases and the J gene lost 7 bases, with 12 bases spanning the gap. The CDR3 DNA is TGTGCCAGCAGCTTAAAGGTCCTCGGGGAGCAGTACTTC. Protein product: CASSLKVLGEQYF.

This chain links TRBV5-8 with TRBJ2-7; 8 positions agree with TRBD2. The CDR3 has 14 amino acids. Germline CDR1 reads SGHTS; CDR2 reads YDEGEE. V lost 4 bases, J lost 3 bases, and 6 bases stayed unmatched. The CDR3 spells CASSHGAGGYEQYF. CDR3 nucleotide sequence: TGTGCCAGCAGCCACGGGGCGGGGGGCTACGAGCAGTACTTC.

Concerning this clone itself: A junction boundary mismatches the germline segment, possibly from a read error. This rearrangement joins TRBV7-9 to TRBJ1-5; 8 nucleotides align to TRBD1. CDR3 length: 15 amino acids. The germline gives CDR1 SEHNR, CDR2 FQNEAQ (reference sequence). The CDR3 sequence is CSSSSGGSGNQPQHF. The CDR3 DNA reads TGTTCCAGCAGCTCAGGGGGCTCGGGCAATCAGCCCCAGCATTTT.

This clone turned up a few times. DNA for the CDR3: TGTGCCAGCAGCGCGGCGACAGGGTACACTGAAGCTTTCTTT. Amino acid sequence: CASSAATGYTEAFF. The chain combines TRBV9 with TRBJ1-1, with TRBD1 identical over 7 bases. This CDR3 region has 14 residues. V trimming: 3 bases; J trimming: 3 bases; junction bases outside the gene matches: 5. The germline V gene encodes CDR1 SGDLS and CDR2 YYNGEE.

The chain's CDR3 is CASSSPTGMTDTQYF. CDR3 DNA: TGTGCCAGCAGCTCCCCGACAGGGATGACAGATACGCAGTATTTT. This chain uses TRBV5-6 with TRBJ2-3, with TRBD1 matching 7 bases. The CDR3 is 15 amino acids. Germline loops: CDR1 SGHDT, CDR2 YYEEEE. The V gene end was trimmed by 3 bases and the J gene end by 3 bases; junction bases not matched to a gene: 7.

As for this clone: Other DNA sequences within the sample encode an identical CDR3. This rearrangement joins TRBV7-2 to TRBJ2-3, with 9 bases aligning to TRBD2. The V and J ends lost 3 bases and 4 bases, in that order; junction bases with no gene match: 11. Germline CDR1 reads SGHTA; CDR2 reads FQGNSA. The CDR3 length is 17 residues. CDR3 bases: TGTGCCAGCAGCTTCCTGACAAGCGGGGGGCGCGCAGATACGCAGTATTTT. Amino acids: CASSFLTSGGRADTQYF.

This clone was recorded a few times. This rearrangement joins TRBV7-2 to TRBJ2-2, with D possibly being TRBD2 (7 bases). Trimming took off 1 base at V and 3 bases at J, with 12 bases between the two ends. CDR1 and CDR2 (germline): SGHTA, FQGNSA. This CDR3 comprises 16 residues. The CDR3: CASSLVGGRDTGELFF. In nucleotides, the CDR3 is TGTGCCAGCAGCTTAGTGGGGGGGCGCGACACCGGGGAGCTGTTTTTT.

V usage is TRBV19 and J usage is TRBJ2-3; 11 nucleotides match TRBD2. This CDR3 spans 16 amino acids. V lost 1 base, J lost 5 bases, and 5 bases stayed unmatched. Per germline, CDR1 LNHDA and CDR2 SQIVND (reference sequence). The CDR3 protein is CASSIGWLAGGDTQYF. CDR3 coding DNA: TGTGCCAGTAGTATAGGTTGGCTAGCGGGAGGAGATACGCAGTATTTT.

The CDR3 loop reads CASSYSRYSNQPQHF. As DNA, the CDR3 is TGTGCCAGCAGTTACTCGAGATATAGCAATCAGCCCCAGCATTTT. This chain connects TRBV6-6 to TRBJ1-5; D unresolved. V was shortened by 0 bases and J by 0 bases, with 6 bases between the two germline ends. From germline, CDR1 is MNHNY and CDR2 SVGAGI (reference sequence). This CDR3 contains 15 residues.

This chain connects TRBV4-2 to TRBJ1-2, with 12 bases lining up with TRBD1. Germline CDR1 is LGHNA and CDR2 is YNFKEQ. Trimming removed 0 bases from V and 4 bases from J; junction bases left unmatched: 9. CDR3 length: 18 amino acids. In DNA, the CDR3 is TGTGCCAGCAGCCAAGAGGGGATAGGGACAGGGGGCCTCTATGGCTACACCTTC. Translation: CASSQEGIGTGGLYGYTF.

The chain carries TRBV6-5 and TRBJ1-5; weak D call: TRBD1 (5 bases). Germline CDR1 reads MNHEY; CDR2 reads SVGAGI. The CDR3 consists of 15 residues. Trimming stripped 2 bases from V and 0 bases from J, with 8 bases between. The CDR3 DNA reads TGTGCCAGCAGTTACACGGGGGGTAGCAATCAGCCCCAGCATTTT. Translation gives CASSYTGGSNQPQHF.

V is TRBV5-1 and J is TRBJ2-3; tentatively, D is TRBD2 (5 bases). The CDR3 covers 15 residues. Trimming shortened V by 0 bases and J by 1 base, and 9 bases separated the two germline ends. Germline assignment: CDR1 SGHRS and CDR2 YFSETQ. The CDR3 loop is CASSLGTARTDTQYF. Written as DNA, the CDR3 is TGCGCCAGCAGCTTGGGGACTGCCCGCACAGATACGCAGTATTTT.

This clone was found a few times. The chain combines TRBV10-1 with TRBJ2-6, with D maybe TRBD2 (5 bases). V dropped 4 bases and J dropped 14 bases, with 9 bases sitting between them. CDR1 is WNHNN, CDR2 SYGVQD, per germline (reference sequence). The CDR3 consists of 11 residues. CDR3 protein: CASSVPGILTF. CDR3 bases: TGCGCCAGCAGTGTACCGGGGATCCTGACTTTC.

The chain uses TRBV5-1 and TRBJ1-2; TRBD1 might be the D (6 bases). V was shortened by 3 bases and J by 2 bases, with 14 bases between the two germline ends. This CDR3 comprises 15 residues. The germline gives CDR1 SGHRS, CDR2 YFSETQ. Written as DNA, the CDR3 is TGCGCCAGCAGCTCGGCAGGGGTTCAGAACTATGGCTACACCTTC. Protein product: CASSSAGVQNYGYTF.

CDR3 in amino acids: CASSRDRNYGYTF. The CDR3, as DNA: TGTGCCAGTAGTAGGGACAGGAACTATGGCTACACCTTC. The chain uses TRBV19 and TRBJ1-2; 8 bases are shared with TRBD1. V lost 4 bases and J lost 2; bases outside the gene matches: 0. Germline-derived CDR1 and CDR2 are LNHDA and SQIVND (reference sequence). The CDR3 totals 13 residues.

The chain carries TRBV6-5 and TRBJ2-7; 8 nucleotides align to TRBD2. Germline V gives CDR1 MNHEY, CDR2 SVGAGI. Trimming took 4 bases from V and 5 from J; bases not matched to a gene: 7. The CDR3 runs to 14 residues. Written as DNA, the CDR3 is TGTGCCAGCAGTTCCCGGGGGGGATCCGACGAGCAGTACTTC. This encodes CASSSRGGSDEQYF.

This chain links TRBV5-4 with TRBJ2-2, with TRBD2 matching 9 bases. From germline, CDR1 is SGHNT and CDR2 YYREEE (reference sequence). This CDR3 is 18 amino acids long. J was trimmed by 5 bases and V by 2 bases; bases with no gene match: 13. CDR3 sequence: CASSFGGGGSLVTGELFF. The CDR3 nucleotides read TGTGCCAGCAGCTTCGGCGGGGGGGGGTCTTTGGTGACCGGGGAGCTGTTTTTT. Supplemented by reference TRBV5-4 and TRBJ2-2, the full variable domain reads ETGVTQSPTHLIKTRGQQVTLRCSSQSGHNTVSWYQQALGQGPQFIFQYYREEENGRGNFPPRFSGLQFPNYSSELNVNALELDDSALYLCASSFGGGGSLVTGELFFGEGSRLTVL.

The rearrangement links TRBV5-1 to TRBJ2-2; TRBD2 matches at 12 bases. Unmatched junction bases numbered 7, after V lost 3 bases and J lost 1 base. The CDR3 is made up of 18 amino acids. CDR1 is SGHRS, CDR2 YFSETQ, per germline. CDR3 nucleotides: TGCGCCAGCAGCTCCCACCTAGCGGGGGGGCTGAACACCGGGGAGCTGTTTTTT. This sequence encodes CASSSHLAGGLNTGELFF.

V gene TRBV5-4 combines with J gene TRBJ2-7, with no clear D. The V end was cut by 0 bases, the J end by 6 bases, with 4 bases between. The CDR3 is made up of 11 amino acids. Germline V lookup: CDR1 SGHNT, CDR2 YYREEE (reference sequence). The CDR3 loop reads CASSLAGEQYF. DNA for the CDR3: TGTGCCAGCAGCTTGGCCGGCGAGCAGTACTTC. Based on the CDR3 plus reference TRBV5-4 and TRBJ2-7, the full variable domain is ETGVTQSPTHLIKTRGQQVTLRCSSQSGHNTVSWYQQALGQGPQFIFQYYREEENGRGNFPPRFSGLQFPNYSSELNVNALELDDSALYLCASSLAGEQYFGPGTRLTVT.

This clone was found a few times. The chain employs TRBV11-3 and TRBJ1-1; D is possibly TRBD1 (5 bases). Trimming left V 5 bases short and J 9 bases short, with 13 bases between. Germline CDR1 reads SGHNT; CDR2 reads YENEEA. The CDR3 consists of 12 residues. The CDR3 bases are TGTGCCAGCAGCCCCCGGGGGGAAAAAGCTTTCTTT. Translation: CASSPRGEKAFF.